Each of the 8 T cell receptor beta chains below was sequenced from the same sample in a study of blood T cells in healthy people across ages. For the second PCR, which ran for roughly 7 to 11 cycles, a sample-barcoded 5' primer and a J-beta primer mix were used. MiXCR, run by TCRdb on the 5' RACE reads, gives a single entry per CDR3 protein. The profile shows over 1,500,000 distinct CDR3 sequences, 49% of them singletons. The sequenced sample was blood. The source of these receptors is a woman aged 40-49 years in good health.

The V call is TRBV27, the J call TRBJ1-2; D possibly corresponds to TRBD1 (6 bases). CDR1 is MNHEY, CDR2 SMNVEV, per germline (reference sequence). The germline V and J ends were trimmed by 2 bases and 4 bases, with 11 bases remaining between them. The CDR3 covers 14 residues. DNA for the CDR3: TGTGCCAGCAGTTTACTCCCGACAGGCTATGGCTACACCTTC. Translating it yields CASSLLPTGYGYTF.

A few counts support this clonotype. This clone may be a read error of a much larger clone one base away. The rearrangement joins TRBV4-3 to TRBJ2-1; 7 positions match TRBD1. J was trimmed by 3 bases and V by 1 base; bases with no gene match: 6. The germline V gene has CDR1 LGHNA and CDR2 YSLEER. The CDR3 length is 16 residues. CDR3 sequence: CASSQGATGIYNEQFF. The CDR3 coding sequence is TGCGCCAGCAGCCAAGGTGCGACAGGGATCTACAATGAGCAGTTCTTC.

The chain joins TRBV20-1 to TRBJ2-1; D is perhaps TRBD2 (6 bases). This CDR3 contains 15 residues. From germline, CDR1 is DFQATT and CDR2 SNEGSKA (reference sequence). V lost 3 bases and J 4 bases, leaving 16 bases between the germline ends. The CDR3 protein is CSARGGRGGYNEQFF. The DNA of the CDR3 is TGCAGTGCTAGGGGAGGAAGGGGAGGATACAATGAGCAGTTCTTC.

The chain recombines TRBV9 with TRBJ2-1, with D possibly being TRBD2 (5 bases). CDR3 size: 13 residues. Trimming took off 0 bases at V and 6 bases at J, with 7 bases between the two ends. CDR1 is SGDLS and CDR2 is YYNGEE in the germline V gene. The CDR3, as DNA: TGTGCCAGCAGCGTAGGTAGCGTCAATGAGCAGTTCTTC. This translates into CASSVGSVNEQFF.

This clonotype has a handful of counts. This sequence joins TRBV7-9 and TRBJ2-7; no definite D call. CDR3 length: 14 amino acids. Germline loops: CDR1 SEHNR, CDR2 FQNEAQ (reference sequence). Trimming cost V 2 bases and J 6 bases, with 14 bases left between them. The DNA for the CDR3 is TGTGCCAGCAGCTTATCCGCTCCCCTTCGCGAGCAGTACTTC. It codes for CASSLSAPLREQYF.

In this sample, this clonotype turned up a few times. The chain links TRBV24-1 to TRBJ2-1, with D tentatively TRBD1 (6 bases). V lost 4 bases and J 4 bases, leaving 16 bases between the germline ends. Germline lookup yields CDR1 KGHDR and CDR2 SFDVKD. The CDR3 runs 16 residues. CDR3 sequence reads: CATSEKTGSRYNEQFF. The CDR3 region has the DNA TGTGCCACCAGTGAAAAAACAGGGTCACGGTACAATGAGCAGTTCTTC.

The rearrangement links TRBV7-9 to TRBJ2-4; TRBD2 matches at 7 bases. CDR3 length: 15 residues. In germline, CDR1 is SEHNR, CDR2 FQNEAQ (reference sequence). V trimming: 2 bases; J trimming: 3 bases; junction bases outside the gene matches: 4. The CDR3 coding sequence is TGTGCCAGCAGCTTATGGGGGAGGGACAAAAACATTCAGTACTTC. This codes for CASSLWGRDKNIQYF. The variable domain in full, completed from reference TRBV7-9 and TRBJ2-4, reads DTGVSQNPRHKITKRGQNVTFRCDPISEHNRLYWYRQTLGQGPEFLTYFQNEAQLEKSRLLSDRFSAERPKGSFSTLEIQRTEQGDSAMYLCASSLWGRDKNIQYFGAGTRLSVL.

The chain has TRBV18 and TRBJ1-2, with TRBD1 matching over 9 bases. The V gene's germline CDR1 is KGHSH and CDR2 LQKENI. Trimming removed 2 bases from V and 4 bases from J; junction bases left unmatched: 5. The CDR3 spans 15 residues. CDR3 loop: CASSPEDRGGYGYTF. CDR3 nucleotides: TGTGCCAGCTCACCAGAGGACAGGGGCGGCTATGGCTACACCTTC.